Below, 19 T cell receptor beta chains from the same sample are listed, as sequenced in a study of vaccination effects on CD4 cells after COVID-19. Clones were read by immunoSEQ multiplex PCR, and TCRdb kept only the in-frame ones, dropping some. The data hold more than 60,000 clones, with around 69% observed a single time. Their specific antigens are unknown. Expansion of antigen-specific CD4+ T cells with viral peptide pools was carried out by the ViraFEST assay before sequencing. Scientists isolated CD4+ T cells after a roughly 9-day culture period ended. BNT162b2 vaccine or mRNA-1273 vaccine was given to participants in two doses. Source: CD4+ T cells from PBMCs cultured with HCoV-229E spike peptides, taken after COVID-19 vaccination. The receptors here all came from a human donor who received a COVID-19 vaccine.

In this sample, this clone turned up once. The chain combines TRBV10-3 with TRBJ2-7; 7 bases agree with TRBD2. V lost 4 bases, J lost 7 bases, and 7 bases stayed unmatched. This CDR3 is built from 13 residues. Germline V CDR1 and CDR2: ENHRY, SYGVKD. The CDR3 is CAISGDGGLEQYV. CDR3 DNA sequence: TGTGCCATCAGTGGAGACGGGGGGTTGGAGCAGTACGTC.

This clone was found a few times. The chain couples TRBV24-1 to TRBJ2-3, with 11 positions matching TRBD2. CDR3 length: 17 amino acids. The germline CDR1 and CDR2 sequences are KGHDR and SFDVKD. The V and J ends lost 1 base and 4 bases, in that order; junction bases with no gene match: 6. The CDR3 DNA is TGTGCCACCAGTGATTTTAAACTAGCGGGGGCGGCAGATACGCAGTATTTT. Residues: CATSDFKLAGAADTQYF.

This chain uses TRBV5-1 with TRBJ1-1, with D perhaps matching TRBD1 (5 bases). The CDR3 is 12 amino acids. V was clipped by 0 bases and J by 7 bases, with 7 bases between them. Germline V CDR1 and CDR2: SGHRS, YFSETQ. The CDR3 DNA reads TGCGCCAGCAGCTTGGGACAGTTTGAAGCTTTCTTT. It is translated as CASSLGQFEAFF.

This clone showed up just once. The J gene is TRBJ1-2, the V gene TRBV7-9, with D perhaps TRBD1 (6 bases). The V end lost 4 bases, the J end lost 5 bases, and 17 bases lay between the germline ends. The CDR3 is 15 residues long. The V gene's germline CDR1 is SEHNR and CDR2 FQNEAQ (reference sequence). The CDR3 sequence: CASSSKGTGTYGYTF. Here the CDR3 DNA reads TGTGCCAGCAGCTCTAAGGGCACAGGGACATATGGCTACACCTTC.

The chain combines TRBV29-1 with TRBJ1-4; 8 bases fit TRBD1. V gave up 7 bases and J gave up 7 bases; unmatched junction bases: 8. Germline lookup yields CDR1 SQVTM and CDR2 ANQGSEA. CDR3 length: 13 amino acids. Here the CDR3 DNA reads TGCAGCGCCCAGGACAGGGTTAGTGAAAAACTGTTTTTT. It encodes CSAQDRVSEKLFF.

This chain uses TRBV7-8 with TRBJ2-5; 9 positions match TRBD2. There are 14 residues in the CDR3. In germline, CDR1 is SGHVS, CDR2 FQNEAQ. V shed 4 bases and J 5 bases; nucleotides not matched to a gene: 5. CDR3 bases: TGTGCCAGCAGCTCAAAAGGACTAGCGGAGACCCAGTACTTC. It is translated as CASSSKGLAETQYF.

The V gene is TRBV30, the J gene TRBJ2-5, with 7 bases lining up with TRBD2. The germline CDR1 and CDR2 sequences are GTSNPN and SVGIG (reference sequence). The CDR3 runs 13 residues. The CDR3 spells CAVSGRGGETQYF. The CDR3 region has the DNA TGTGCTGTAAGTGGCCGCGGGGGAGAGACCCAGTACTTC.

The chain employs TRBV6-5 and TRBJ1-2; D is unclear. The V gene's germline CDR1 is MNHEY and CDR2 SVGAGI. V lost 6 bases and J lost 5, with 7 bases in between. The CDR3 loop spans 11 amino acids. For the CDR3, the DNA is TGTGCCAGCAGACGGGGTTATGGCTACACCTTC. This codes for CASRRGYGYTF.

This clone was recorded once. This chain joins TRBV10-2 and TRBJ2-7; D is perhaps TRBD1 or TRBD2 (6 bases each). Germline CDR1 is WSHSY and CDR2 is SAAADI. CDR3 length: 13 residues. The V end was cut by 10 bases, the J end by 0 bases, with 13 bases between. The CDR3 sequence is CATRGGSSYEQYV. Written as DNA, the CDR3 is TGCGCCACTAGAGGGGGGAGCTCCTACGAGCAGTACGTC.

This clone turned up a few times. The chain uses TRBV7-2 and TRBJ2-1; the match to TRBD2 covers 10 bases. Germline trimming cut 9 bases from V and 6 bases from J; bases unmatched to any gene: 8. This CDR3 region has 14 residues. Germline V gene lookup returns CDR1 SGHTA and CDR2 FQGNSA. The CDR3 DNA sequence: TGTGCCAGTACAAAACTAGCGGGGACCAATGAGCAGTTCTTC. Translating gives CASTKLAGTNEQFF.

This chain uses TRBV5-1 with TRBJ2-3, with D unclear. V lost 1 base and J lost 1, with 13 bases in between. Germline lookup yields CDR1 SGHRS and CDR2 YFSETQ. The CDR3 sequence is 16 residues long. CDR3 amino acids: CASSLRPPAGTDTQYF. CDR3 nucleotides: TGCGCCAGCAGCTTGCGACCCCCGGCGGGCACAGATACGCAGTATTTT.

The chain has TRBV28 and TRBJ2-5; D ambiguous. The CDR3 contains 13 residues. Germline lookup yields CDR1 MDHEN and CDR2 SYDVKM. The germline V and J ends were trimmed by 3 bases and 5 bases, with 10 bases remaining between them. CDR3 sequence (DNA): TGTGCCAGCAGTTTTCCGAGTCTGGAGACCCAGTACTTC. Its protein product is CASSFPSLETQYF. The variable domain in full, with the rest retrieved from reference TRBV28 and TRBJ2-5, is DVKVTQSSRYLVKRTGEKVFLECVQDMDHENMFWYRQDPGLGLRLIYFSYDVKMKEKGDIPEGYSVSREKKERFSLILESASTNQTSMYLCASSFPSLETQYFGPGTRLLVL.

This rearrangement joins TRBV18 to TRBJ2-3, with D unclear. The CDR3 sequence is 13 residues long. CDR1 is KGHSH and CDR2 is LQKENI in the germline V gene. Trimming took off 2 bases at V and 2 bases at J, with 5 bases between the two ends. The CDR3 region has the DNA TGTGCCAGCTCACCATATCACACAGATACGCAGTATTTT. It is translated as CASSPYHTDTQYF.

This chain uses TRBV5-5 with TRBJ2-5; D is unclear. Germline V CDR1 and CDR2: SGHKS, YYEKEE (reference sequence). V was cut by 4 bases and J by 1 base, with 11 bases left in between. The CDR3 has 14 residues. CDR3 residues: CASSLELSQETQYF. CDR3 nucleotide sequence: TGTGCCAGCAGCCTGGAGCTGAGCCAAGAGACCCAGTACTTC.

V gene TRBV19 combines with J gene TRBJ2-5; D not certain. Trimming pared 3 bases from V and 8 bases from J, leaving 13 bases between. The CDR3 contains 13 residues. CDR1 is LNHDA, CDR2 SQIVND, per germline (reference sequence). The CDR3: CASSIAPSGTQYF. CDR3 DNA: TGTGCCAGTAGTATTGCCCCCTCTGGAACCCAGTACTTC.

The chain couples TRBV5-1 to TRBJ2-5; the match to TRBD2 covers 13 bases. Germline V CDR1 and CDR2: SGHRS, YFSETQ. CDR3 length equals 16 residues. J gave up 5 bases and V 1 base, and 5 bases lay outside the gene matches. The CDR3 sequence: CASSLTSGGAGETQYF. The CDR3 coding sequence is TGCGCCAGCAGCTTGACTAGCGGGGGGGCTGGGGAGACCCAGTACTTC. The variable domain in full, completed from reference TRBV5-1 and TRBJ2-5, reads KAGVTQTPRYLIKTRGQQVTLSCSPISGHRSVSWYQQTPGQGLQFLFEYFSETQRNKGNFPGRFSGRQFSNSRSEMNVSTLELGDSALYLCASSLTSGGAGETQYFGPGTRLLVL.

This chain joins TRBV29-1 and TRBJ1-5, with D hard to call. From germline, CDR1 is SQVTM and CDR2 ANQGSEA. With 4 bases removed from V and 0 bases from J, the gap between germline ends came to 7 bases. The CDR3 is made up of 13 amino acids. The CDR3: CSVVWNSNQPQHF. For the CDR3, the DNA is TGCAGCGTTGTATGGAATAGCAATCAGCCCCAGCATTTT.

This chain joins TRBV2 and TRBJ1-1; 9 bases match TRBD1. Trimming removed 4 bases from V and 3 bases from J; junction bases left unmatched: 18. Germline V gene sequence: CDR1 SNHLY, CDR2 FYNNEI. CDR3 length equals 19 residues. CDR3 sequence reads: CASSGTSRDRARADTEAFF. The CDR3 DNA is TGTGCCAGCAGTGGGACGTCCCGGGACAGGGCCAGGGCGGACACTGAAGCTTTCTTT.

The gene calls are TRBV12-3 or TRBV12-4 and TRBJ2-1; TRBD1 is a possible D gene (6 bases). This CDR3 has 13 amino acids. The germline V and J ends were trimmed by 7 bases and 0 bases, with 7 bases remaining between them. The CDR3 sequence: CASTQGSYNEQFF. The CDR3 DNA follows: TGTGCCAGCACACAGGGCTCCTACAATGAGCAGTTCTTC.